This entry concerns a single T cell receptor beta chain. It lacks a known antigen. No much larger clone exists at a distance of one base, and base qualities are not known. The CDR3 numbers 19 residues from cysteine through phenylalanine. Only CDR3 DNA remains: 57 bases, in frame from the first base. Reading the germline V gene gives CDR1 SGHTA and CDR2 FQGNSA. The junction shows trimming of 2 bases on V and 3 bases on J, and the gene matches do not reach 14 bases of it. The record originates from a study of naive and memory T cell subsets (dated by TCRdb to about 2017). The study in broad terms: The study applied an open-source, UMI-based TCR alpha and beta sequencing pipeline to sorted naive and memory peripheral blood T cell subsets. Complete agreement was observed between the functional CMV T cell responses and the IgG serology results. RNA was DNase-treated and reverse transcribed with TCR constant-region primers, mostly using SuperScript III.

Library prep was done by UMI-ligation and nested PCR. The beta constant-region primer consisted of an equimolar mixture of two oligonucleotides that together covered TRBC1 and TRBC2. The ligated cDNA went through four rounds of PCR with nested alpha and beta constant-region primers together with the SP2 primer. A single-stranded oligonucleotide containing the SP2 primer and a 12-nucleotide UMI was joined to the 3' end of the cDNA by T4 RNA ligase 1. The ligation reaction was incubated at 16°C for roughly 18-25 hours. PCR2 was usually performed as a SYBR Green qPCR and halted at a preset threshold so that over-amplification would not occur. All purifications after the first were performed with Agencourt AMPure XP magnetic beads. Libraries were quantified by Qubit and checked on a TapeStation, where a main peak was expected near 650 bp. Sequencing of the pooled libraries was done on an Illumina MiSeq using v2 2x251 paired-end kits, which typically yielded roughly 0.95-2.3 million reads per sample. Each sample library was pooled at approximately 4 nM, and about 5-7% PhiX was included to improve cluster recognition. The study's processing was this. Using tag matching that tolerated one base-pair mismatch, Decombinator assigned V and J genes to FASTQ reads that had been processed by Demultiplexor. Collapsinator used UMIs to correct both sequencing errors and frequency errors arising from PCR heterogeneity. CDR3Translator translated TCRs and extracted CDR3s from the conserved cysteine to the FGXG phenylalanine, flagging non-productive sequences. Gini, Shannon entropy and inverse Simpson indices were computed after subsampling the repertoires to the same number of UMI-defined TCRs. Within the linear range, a power law was fitted by maximum likelihood to the distributions of clonotype abundance. For one naive CD8 sample, the pipeline and MIGEC produced similar UMI counts, unique TCR numbers and clonal distributions. The repertoires were searched for 5,500 to 7,500 CMV-associated CDR3 sequences that had been compiled from VDJdb and a published dataset. The raw public data were reprocessed by TCRdb itself: fastp quality trimming at Q25, MiXCR clonotype calling, in-frame beta chains only. Rows with one shared CDR3 protein collapse into an entry with the most common genes and DNA. For this entry, the V and J calls and clone size follow TCRdb and not the study's own pipeline. In this sample the table shows 95,000 to 150,000 distinct CDR3 sequences, approximately 37% of which occur a single time. The ten largest make up approximately 0.87% of the sample.

General conclusions and limits of the study: After error correction, over 95% of naive TCR sequences appeared only once, giving much steeper abundance distributions than memory subsets. In both CD4 and CD8 cells, going from naive through CM, EM and EMRA, the Gini index went up while Shannon and inverse Simpson diversity went down. RNA-based TCR counts may be influenced by expression changes linked to T cell activation and differentiation. No ground truth was available to validate the repertoire findings for the naive and memory subsets. Clonotypes were defined as single alpha or beta chain sequences, not paired alpha/beta receptors. The abundance of TCRs followed a power law with an exponent that differed between naive and memory subsets yet stayed consistent across the three individuals.

From the second PCR step on, the TCR alpha and beta chain libraries were amplified in separate reactions. The CMV status of each donor was determined by measuring IFNgamma production from CD4+ T cells after fresh PBMCs had been stimulated overnight with CMV viral lysate. Using Miltenyi beads, CD4 T cells were first positively selected, and CD8 T cells were then positively selected from the CD4-negative fraction. After staining for CD3, CD4, CD8, CD45RA, CD27 and a live/dead dye, cells were sorted on a BD Aria II into four subsets based on CD45RA and CD27. A few healthy volunteers provided blood, and the blood of each volunteer was split into CD4 and CD8 T cells and then into four differentiation subsets. Roughly 120 ml of peripheral blood was collected from each donor, and PBMC were isolated from the blood using Ficoll-Paque PLUS density-gradient centrifugation. Sorted cells were lysed in RLT buffer, and RNA was extracted with a Qiagen RNeasy kit and stored at -80°C.

The sequence was collected from a human donor in good health. Sequencing input: central memory CD4+ T cells from blood. The cell subset or site tag for this specimen amounts to: central memory, CD45RA- CD27+. The rearranged chain carries TRBV7-2 and TRBJ2-3; 10 nucleotides in the junction match TRBD2. The CDR3 sequence is CASSLPDGLAAWGTDTQYF. The nucleotide sequence reads as follows: TGTGCCAGCAGCTTACCTGACGGACTAGCGGCCTGGGGGACAGATACGCAGTATTTT.